This T cell receptor beta chain was recorded in a study of preoperative IRX-2 immunotherapy in early breast cancer. Documented treatment: preoperative locoregional IRX-2 cytokine immunotherapy. This phase Ib study tested locoregional IRX-2 cytokine immunotherapy given before surgery. Germline assignment: CDR1 MNHNY and CDR2 SVGAGI (reference sequence). The V end lost 2 bases, the J end lost 8 bases, and 12 bases lay between the germline ends. The CDR3 covers 13 residues. Sequenced by immunoSEQ multiplex PCR; TCRdb stores in-frame clones only, minus some. The sample shows about 23,000 clones, 85% to 90% of them seen only once.

The clonotype comes from a human donor with breast cancer. The sequences come from tumor tissue, collected after IRX-2 immunotherapy. This chain connects TRBV6-6 to TRBJ1-1; a possible D gene is TRBD1 (5 bases). CDR3 protein: CASSYPQGSEAFF. The CDR3 coding sequence is TGTGCCAGCAGTTACCCCCAGGGCTCAGAAGCTTTCTTT.